The clone carrying this T cell receptor beta chain was counted a single time. Germline V gives CDR1 GTSNPN, CDR2 SVGIG (reference sequence). The length of the CDR3 is 14 residues. The ends lost 2 bases at V and 9 bases at J; junction bases unmatched: 4. In the authors' methods: Amplification with reference gene primers provided the estimates of nucleated cell counts. Some clones are missing from TCRdb's copy, which holds only in-frame ones; the method was immunoSEQ multiplex PCR. That table is the source of V, J and clone size, and D and trimming were worked out from the DNA. The sample has roughly 180,000 clones, about four fifths seen once; the top ten hold more than 7.5%. The data derive from a study of blood T cell repertoires in COVID-19. Background on the study: Some COVID-19 samples were acute and others convalescent; all came from the United States, Italy and Spain. From T cells, B-cell-depleted T cells, or PBMCs came the material, which was cDNA or gDNA.

The chain recombines TRBV30 with TRBJ1-6; 10 bases align to TRBD1. Input material: peripheral blood. This TCR came from a man aged 40-49 years who had recovered from COVID-19. CDR3 amino acids: CAWSKTGGSSPLHF. The DNA of the CDR3 is TGTGCCTGGAGTAAGACAGGGGGCAGTTCACCCCTCCACTTT.